A selection of T cell receptor beta chains follows, all from one sample in a study of blood T cell repertoires in COVID-19. TCRdb keeps only in-frame clones here, not all; method: immunoSEQ multiplex PCR. The repertoire has some 150,000 clones, under 85% of them found once; the top ten carry 0.63%. The specimen sequenced was peripheral blood. The receptors stem from a man aged 55-75 years with COVID-19, enrolled during active disease. The CDR3 runs from the conserved cysteine through the conserved F or W. A D gene is named only where the DNA matches it firmly. Clone size is not always given. Where it is, it says once, few, many or a class for expanded clones.

D gene	V gene	clone size	J gene	CDR3 protein	CDR3 DNA
-	TRBV21-1	-	TRBJ2-7	CASSKAPGTGLYEQYF	TGTGCCAGCAGCAAAGCCCCCGGGACAGGGCTATACGAGCAGTACTTC
TRBD1	TRBV19	-	TRBJ1-3	CASSIFQGALDTIYF	TGTGCCAGTAGTATATTCCAGGGGGCTTTAGACACCATATATTTT
-	TRBV19	-	TRBJ2-1	CASTGQGIGNEQFF	TGTGCCAGTACGGGCCAGGGGATAGGGAATGAGCAGTTCTTC
-	TRBV3-1/TRBV3-2	-	TRBJ2-3	CASSQDVGGETDTQYF	TGTGCCAGCAGCCAAGATGTGGGGGGAGAAACAGATACGCAGTATTTT
-	TRBV11-3	once	TRBJ2-1	CASSSDSSYNEQFF	TGTGCCAGCAGCTCGGACAGCTCCTACAATGAGCAGTTCTTC
TRBD1	TRBV4-2	-	TRBJ2-1	CATLNTGGDYNEQFF	TGTGCCACCCTCAATACAGGGGGAGACTACAATGAGCAGTTCTTC
TRBD1	TRBV28	-	TRBJ2-7	CASSTQTGRYEQYF	TGTGCCAGCAGTACACAGACAGGGCGGTACGAGCAGTACTTC
-	TRBV19	-	TRBJ1-5	CASRGANLSNQPQHF	TGTGCCAGTAGGGGGGCCAACTTGAGCAATCAGCCCCAGCATTTT
-	TRBV9	-	TRBJ1-1	CASSSSGQGMAEAFF	TGTGCCAGCAGCTCTAGTGGCCAGGGTATGGCCGAAGCTTTCTTT
TRBD1	TRBV28	few	TRBJ1-2	CASTGTGTGSVDYGYTF	TGTGCCAGCACCGGAACCGGGACAGGCTCCGTGGACTATGGCTACACCTTC
TRBD1	TRBV7-9	-	TRBJ2-7	CATPGSGRGSEQYF	TGTGCCACCCCCGGAAGTGGCAGGGGGTCTGAGCAGTACTTC
-	TRBV2	-	TRBJ2-1	CASSELNGQYNEQFF	TGTGCCAGCAGTGAACTTAACGGACAGTACAATGAGCAGTTCTTC
-	TRBV7-8	-	TRBJ1-2	CASSLASHVYGYTF	TGTGCCAGCAGCTTAGCATCACATGTATATGGCTACACCTTC
-	TRBV3-1/TRBV3-2	-	TRBJ1-5	CASSRDTSNQPQHF	TGTGCCAGCAGTAGAGACACGAGCAATCAGCCCCAGCATTTT
TRBD1	TRBV19	-	TRBJ1-2	CASSIGAGQGRYPLYGYTF	TGTGCCAGTAGTATAGGCGCTGGACAGGGACGTTATCCCCTCTATGGCTACACCTTC
TRBD1	TRBV4-1	-	TRBJ1-1	CASSSTRTGGTEAFF	TGCGCCAGCAGTTCCACCCGAACAGGGGGCACTGAAGCTTTCTTT
TRBD2	TRBV4-3	-	TRBJ2-2	CASRGIAGGKNTGELFF	TGCGCCAGCAGGGGGATAGCGGGAGGAAAAAACACCGGGGAGCTGTTTTTT